This TCR beta chain was identified during a study of CD8 T cells in ankylosing spondylitis. There are 12 residues in the CDR3. Germline-derived CDR1 and CDR2 are LGHDT and YNNKEL (reference sequence). Trimming took 10 bases from V and 2 from J, leaving 11 bases between them. MiXCR was run by TCRdb on the 5' RACE reads, yielding one entry per CDR3 protein. Of roughly 700,000 distinct CDR3 sequences in the sample, around 17% were seen once. This clonotype was counted a few times. Its antigen is still unknown. Regarding the study as a whole: One TCR beta motif, made up of roughly 8 highly homologous variants, appeared characteristic of ankylosing spondylitis blood.

The sequenced material came from blood, either unsorted or a sorted T cell fraction (not recorded which). The chain combines TRBV3-1 with TRBJ2-5; D possibly corresponds to TRBD1 (6 bases). The clonotype comes from a male donor with ankylosing spondylitis. The CDR3 protein is CATTGTQETQYF. The CDR3 nucleotides are TGTGCCACCACCGGGACACAAGAGACCCAGTACTTC.